These 2 T cell receptor beta chains came from one sample sequenced in a study of T cells in Graves' hyperthyroidism and ophthalmopathy. The source material, RNA transcripts, was used to amplify TCR beta CDR3 regions. Initially, a first-round RT-PCR of the TCR CDR3 employed the HTBI primer set. TCRdb called the multiplex PCR reads again in MiXCR, with one record for every CDR3 protein. The sample comprises around 370,000 distinct CDR3 sequences, roughly 20% of which are singletons, and 40% rests with the top ten. What was sequenced was blood. The source of these receptors is a man younger than 35 with Graves' ophthalmopathy.

Comments on this clonotype: A much bigger clone sits one base away, suggesting this may be a read error. The CDR3 region is CASSQSPTCGGGETQYF. In DNA form, the CDR3 reads TGCGCCAGCAGCCAATCCCCGACTTGCGGGGGGGGAGAGACCCAGTACTTC. This chain joins TRBV4-1 and TRBJ2-5, with 9 nucleotides matching TRBD2. This CDR3 contains 17 residues. V dropped 2 bases and J dropped 4; count of bases not matched to a gene: 11. Germline V gene data show CDR1 as MGHRA and CDR2 as YSYEKL.

In this sample, this clonotype turned up a few times. The chain uses TRBV7-8 and TRBJ1-4; tentatively, D is TRBD1 (5 bases). The V gene's germline CDR1 is SGHVS and CDR2 FQNEAQ. V lost 1 base, J lost 3 bases, and 12 bases lay in between. This CDR3 region has 16 residues. The CDR3 loop reads CASSLGGRTSNEKLFF. The CDR3 DNA follows: TGTGCCAGCAGCTTAGGGGGACGCACGTCTAATGAAAAACTGTTTTTT.